The 16 T cell receptor beta chains below come from one sample, sequenced in a study of blood T cell repertoires in COVID-19. Generated by immunoSEQ multiplex PCR, the TCRdb table keeps only in-frame clones and is missing some. The sample carries some 57,000 clones, around 90% recorded once. Material: peripheral blood. The receptors were gathered from a human donor in a cohort sampled during active COVID-19.

This clone came up a few times. V gene TRBV3-1 (or the pseudogene TRBV3-2) combines with J gene TRBJ2-7; maybe TRBD1 (5 bases). The germline V gene encodes CDR1 LGHDT and CDR2 YNNKEL (reference sequence). The CDR3 contains 15 residues. V lost 4 bases and J 0 bases, leaving 13 bases between the germline ends. The CDR3 DNA reads TGTGCCAGCAGCCCTGGGCAGGGCAGCTCCTACGAGCAGTACTTC. The encoded protein is CASSPGQGSSYEQYF.

The chain combines TRBV5-6 with TRBJ1-4; D remains ambiguous. CDR1 and CDR2 (germline): SGHDT, YYEEEE. Trimming left V 2 bases short and J 8 bases short, with 7 bases between. This CDR3 is 12 amino acids long. The CDR3 DNA reads as TGTGCCAGCAGCTTCCACAACGAAAAACTGTTTTTT. Translated: CASSFHNEKLFF. Drawing the rest from reference TRBV5-6 and TRBJ1-4, the complete variable domain is DAGVTQSPTHLIKTRGQQVTLRCSPKSGHDTVSWYQQALGQGPQFIFQYYEEEERQRGNFPDRFSGHQFPNYSSELNVNALLLGDSALYLCASSFHNEKLFFGSGTQLSVL.

This clone has a single count. This chain uses TRBV2 with TRBJ1-4; maybe TRBD1 (6 bases). This CDR3 spans 17 amino acids. The germline V gene has CDR1 SNHLY and CDR2 FYNNEI. Trimming cost V 8 bases and J 0 bases, with 19 bases left between them. The CDR3: CASLLEGVVTTNEKLFF. DNA for the CDR3: TGTGCCAGCCTCCTCGAGGGGGTGGTAACAACTAATGAAAAACTGTTTTTT.

The rearrangement links TRBV6-4 to TRBJ2-2; 7 positions agree with TRBD1. CDR1 is MRHNA, CDR2 SNTAGT, per germline. Trimming took 7 bases from V and 3 from J; bases not matched to a gene: 5. The CDR3 length is 14 residues. The CDR3 loop reads CASTGDSDTGELFF. The CDR3, as DNA: TGTGCCAGCACCGGGGACAGTGACACCGGGGAGCTGTTTTTT.

The rearrangement uses TRBV7-9 and TRBJ2-1, with D possibly being TRBD2 (6 bases). Trimming cost V 9 bases and J 4 bases, with 16 bases left between them. The germline gives CDR1 SEHNR, CDR2 FQNEAQ (reference sequence). The CDR3 loop spans 14 amino acids. The CDR3 is CASHLSGSYNEQFF. The CDR3 nucleotides are TGTGCCAGTCACTTGAGCGGGTCTTACAATGAGCAGTTCTTC.

The chain combines TRBV28 with TRBJ1-5; the D gene is possibly TRBD1 (5 bases). Germline CDR1 reads MDHEN; CDR2 reads SYDVKM. CDR3 size: 14 residues. Trimming took off 6 bases at V and 2 bases at J, with 11 bases between the two ends. The CDR3 loop reads CASSLIQGNQPQHF. CDR3 DNA: TGTGCCAGCAGCCTTATACAGGGCAATCAGCCCCAGCATTTT.

J is TRBJ2-3 and V is TRBV24-1; 9 nucleotides match TRBD2. The CDR3 loop spans 17 amino acids. From germline, CDR1 is KGHDR and CDR2 SFDVKD. V gave up 4 bases and J gave up 4 bases; unmatched junction bases: 11. CDR3 amino acids: CATSDPPGTSMADTQYF. For the CDR3, the DNA is TGTGCCACCAGTGACCCACCCGGGACTAGCATGGCAGATACGCAGTATTTT.

This rearrangement joins TRBV9 to TRBJ1-1; no reliable D call. Germline values: CDR1 SGDLS, CDR2 YYNGEE. There are 14 residues in the CDR3. V lost 4 bases and J 5 bases, leaving 15 bases between the germline ends. The CDR3 DNA follows: TGTGCCAGCAGCCCATTTAGGAGGGCGACTGAAGCTTTCTTT. It codes for CASSPFRRATEAFF.

The chain links TRBV7-3 to TRBJ1-1, with TRBD1 identical over 7 bases. The CDR3 totals 13 residues. From germline, CDR1 is SGHTA and CDR2 FQGTGA. The V segment lost 5 bases and the J segment 8 bases; nucleotides outside the gene matches: 8. The CDR3 reads CASSPRRDREAFF. CDR3 DNA sequence: TGTGCCAGCAGCCCGCGTCGGGACAGAGAAGCTTTCTTT.

This chain links TRBV18 with TRBJ1-1; D might be TRBD1 (6 bases). The CDR3 spans 14 residues. Trimming removed 3 bases from V and 1 base from J, with 9 bases in between. In germline, CDR1 is KGHSH, CDR2 LQKENI. CDR3: CASSPRQENTEAFF. CDR3 coding DNA: TGTGCCAGCTCACCGAGACAGGAGAACACTGAAGCTTTCTTT. The variable domain in full, completed from reference TRBV18 and TRBJ1-1, reads NAGVMQNPRHLVRRRGQEARLRCSPMKGHSHVYWYRQLPEEGLKFMVYLQKENIIDESGMPKERFSAEFPKEGPSILRIQQVVRGDSAAYFCASSPRQENTEAFFGQGTRLTVV.

V and J are TRBV11-3 and TRBJ2-5; 7 bases map to TRBD2. This CDR3 is built from 13 residues. The germline V gene has CDR1 SGHNT and CDR2 YENEEA. V lost 5 bases to trimming and J lost 2 bases; unmatched junction nucleotides: 2. The CDR3 nucleotides are TGTGCCAGCAGCAGCGGGGCTCAAGAGACCCAGTACTTC. Translation gives CASSSGAQETQYF.

The genes are TRBV7-8 and TRBJ2-5; TRBD2 is a possible D gene (6 bases). V lost 4 bases, J lost 5 bases, and 8 bases lay in between. Germline V gene lookup returns CDR1 SGHVS and CDR2 FQNEAQ. The CDR3 sequence is 12 residues long. CDR3 loop: CASSWGVETQYF. Here the CDR3 DNA reads TGTGCCAGCAGCTGGGGGGTGGAGACCCAGTACTTC. Full variable domain (outside the CDR3, taken from reference TRBV7-8 and TRBJ2-5): GAGVSQSPRYKVAKRGQDVALRCDPISGHVSLFWYQQALGQGPEFLTYFQNEAQLDKSGLPSDRFFAERPEGSVSTLKIQRTQQEDSAVYLCASSWGVETQYFGPGTRLLVL.

The CDR3 is CASRRGGPSGEQFF. CDR3 DNA sequence: TGTGCCAGCAGGAGAGGAGGGCCGTCAGGTGAGCAGTTCTTC. The chain carries TRBV6-5 and TRBJ2-1; D perhaps matches TRBD2 (6 bases). The V and J ends lost 6 bases and 9 bases respectively, with 18 bases between them. In germline, CDR1 is MNHEY, CDR2 SVGAGI. The CDR3 is 14 amino acids.

The chain combines TRBV9 with TRBJ2-2, with TRBD2 matching over 10 bases. This CDR3 comprises 19 residues. V dropped 0 bases and J dropped 5; count of bases not matched to a gene: 13. The germline gives CDR1 SGDLS, CDR2 YYNGEE. DNA of the CDR3: TGTGCCAGCAGCGTAGTGGTTAGCGGGGGGACGAACAGTACCGGGGAGCTGTTTTTT. Translation gives CASSVVVSGGTNSTGELFF.

The chain is built from TRBV10-3 and TRBJ2-3; TRBD1 matches 8 bases. V shed 4 bases and J 4 bases; nucleotides not matched to a gene: 7. Germline V CDR1 and CDR2: ENHRY, SYGVKD. The CDR3 runs 15 residues. The CDR3 DNA reads as TGTGCCATCAGTGCCCAGGGGGCTTTACCAGATACGCAGTATTTT. This encodes CAISAQGALPDTQYF.

V is TRBV19 and J is TRBJ1-1; D remains unclear. Trimming took 3 bases from V and 3 from J, leaving 8 bases between them. The CDR3 consists of 13 residues. Per germline, CDR1 LNHDA and CDR2 SQIVND (reference sequence). The CDR3 region has the DNA TGTGCCAGTAGTATTTGGCAAGACACTGAAGCTTTCTTT. It encodes CASSIWQDTEAFF.